Below, 6 T cell receptor beta chains from the same sample are listed, as sequenced in a study of CD8+CD57+ T cells in acquired aplastic anemia. Using genomic DNA as the template, TCR beta VDJ and CDR3 profiling was carried out. A single record per CDR3 protein comes from TCRdb applying MiXCR to the reads. The sample has some 48,000 distinct CDR3 sequences; about 73% are singletons. Sequences were obtained from sorted CD4+, CD8+, or CD8+CD57+ T cells (not recorded which) from PBMCs. The receptors shown here come from a human donor in good health, serving as a control.

This clonotype was detected many times. The rearrangement uses TRBV19 and TRBJ2-3, with 12 bases aligning to TRBD2. In germline, CDR1 is LNHDA, CDR2 SQIVND (reference sequence). Trimming at V came to 5 bases and at J to 4 bases, leaving 16 bases not matched to a gene. CDR3 length: 19 amino acids. CDR3 amino acids: CASSLAPGLAGGNSDTQYF. The DNA of the CDR3 is TGTGCCAGTAGTCTTGCTCCGGGGCTAGCGGGAGGGAACTCAGATACGCAGTATTTT. The full variable domain, completed using reference TRBV19 and TRBJ2-3, is DGGITQSPKYLFRKEGQNVTLSCEQNLNHDAMYWYRQDPGQGLRLIYYSQIVNDFQKGDIAEGYSVSREKKESFPLTVTSAQKNPTAFYLCASSLAPGLAGGNSDTQYFGPGTRLTVL.

The rearrangement joins TRBV25-1 to TRBJ1-2; tentatively, D is TRBD1 (6 bases). Germline CDR1 reads MGHDK; CDR2 reads SYGVNS. The V and J ends lost 2 bases and 2 bases respectively, with 15 bases between them. The CDR3 length is 16 residues. In DNA form, the CDR3 reads TGTGCCAGCAGTGAAGAAAGGGGGGTGTGGAACTATGGCTACACCTTC. Translating it yields CASSEERGVWNYGYTF.

The chain employs TRBV29-1 and TRBJ2-7; D is possibly TRBD1 or TRBD2 (5 bases each). The V gene's germline CDR1 is SQVTM and CDR2 ANQGSEA. Trimming cost V 8 bases and J 0 bases, with 14 bases left between them. This CDR3 has 13 residues. The CDR3 spells CSLVGTDSYEQYF. The DNA for the CDR3 is TGCAGCTTGGTAGGGACGGACTCCTACGAGCAGTACTTC.

V and J are TRBV5-1 and TRBJ2-7; the match to TRBD1 covers 11 bases. Germline V gene data show CDR1 as SGHRS and CDR2 as YFSETQ. V gave up 0 bases and J gave up 3 bases; unmatched junction bases: 5. CDR3 length: 16 amino acids. CDR3: CASSLARTGGDYEQYF. CDR3 in DNA: TGCGCCAGCAGCTTGGCGAGGACAGGGGGCGACTACGAGCAGTACTTC. The full variable domain, completed using reference TRBV5-1 and TRBJ2-7, is KAGVTQTPRYLIKTRGQQVTLSCSPISGHRSVSWYQQTPGQGLQFLFEYFSETQRNKGNFPGRFSGRQFSNSRSEMNVSTLELGDSALYLCASSLARTGGDYEQYFGPGTRLTVT.

This chain uses TRBV11-2 with TRBJ2-7; TRBD1 matches 8 bases. V was pared by 5 bases and J by 2 bases, with 2 bases of the junction left unmatched. This CDR3 contains 13 residues. Germline-derived CDR1 and CDR2 are SGHAT and FQNNGV. The CDR3 is CASSPGQAYEQYF. The CDR3 DNA sequence: TGTGCCAGCAGCCCGGGACAGGCCTACGAGCAGTACTTC.

This clonotype showed up just a few times. The chain has TRBV25-1 and TRBJ1-2; D gene uncertain. The germline V and J ends were trimmed by 3 bases and 1 base, with 12 bases remaining between them. The CDR3 has 15 residues. Germline assignment: CDR1 MGHDK and CDR2 SYGVNS. Here the CDR3 DNA reads TGTGCCAGCAGTGATGGGTCTAGGCGTAACTATGGCTACACCTTC. The encoded protein is CASSDGSRRNYGYTF.